This T cell receptor (beta chain) originates from a study of blood T cell repertoires in COVID-19. The wider study: In each case, the material was cDNA or gDNA derived from T cells, B-cell-depleted T cells, or PBMCs.

The V and J ends lost 5 bases and 5 bases, in that order; junction bases with no gene match: 7. There are 14 residues in the CDR3. Germline lookup yields CDR1 LGHDT and CDR2 YNNKEL (reference sequence). Original analysis: It was from reference gene primer amplification that nucleated cell counts were estimated. The table came from immunoSEQ multiplex PCR; TCRdb's copy has only in-frame clones and leaves some out. The V and J calls and clone size were taken over from that table, and D and trimming were inferred from the DNA. The sample records about 92,000 clones, about 70% being singletons. Only a few counts were recorded for this clone.

The TCR was taken from a woman aged 60-75 years in a cohort sampled during active or convalescent COVID-19. V and J are TRBV3-1 (or the pseudogene TRBV3-2) and TRBJ2-5, with 8 bases lining up with TRBD2. The sample was peripheral blood. The CDR3 protein is CASSLSGGAETQYF. CDR3 DNA sequence: TGTGCCAGCAGCTTATCCGGGGGGGCTGAGACCCAGTACTTC.